These 31 T cell receptor beta chains were sequenced from one sample in a study of control samples from healthy donors and cancer patients. The method was immunoSEQ multiplex PCR; TCRdb's version includes in-frame clones alone and lacks a portion of them. Among some 150,000 clones, 85% to 95% were seen once, and the ten largest hold 2% to 2.5%. The sequencing sample was made of blood. These receptors were collected from a middle-aged man in good health.

The chain combines TRBV5-6 with TRBJ2-5; TRBD2 agrees at 8 bases. This CDR3 region has 14 residues. Germline V lookup: CDR1 SGHDT, CDR2 YYEEEE. The trim removed 0 bases at V and 4 bases at J, leaving 2 bases unmatched. The CDR3 nucleotides are TGTGCCAGCAGCTTGGCGGCGGGGGGAGAGACCCAGTACTTC. Translation: CASSLAAGGETQYF.

The chain links TRBV3-1 (or the pseudogene TRBV3-2) to TRBJ2-5; the match to TRBD1 covers 9 bases. Looked up from germline, CDR1 is LGHDT and CDR2 is YNNKEL (reference sequence). The CDR3 totals 14 residues. Losses at the gene ends were 5 bases for V and 4 bases for J; bases not matched to a gene: 5. The CDR3 sequence: CASSLHRGPETQYF. CDR3 bases: TGTGCCAGCAGCTTACACAGGGGGCCAGAGACCCAGTACTTC.

This chain connects TRBV6-4 to TRBJ1-1, with 10 bases lining up with TRBD1. V trimming: 4 bases; J trimming: 1 base; junction bases outside the gene matches: 3. Germline CDR1 and CDR2: MRHNA and SNTAGT. The CDR3 contains 15 residues. CDR3 sequence: CASSGGQGRNTEAFF. The CDR3 DNA follows: TGTGCCAGCAGTGGGGGACAGGGGCGGAACACTGAAGCTTTCTTT.

This clone showed up just a few times. The V call is TRBV5-4, the J call TRBJ1-1; D perhaps matches TRBD1 (5 bases). CDR1 and CDR2 from the germline V gene are SGHNT and YYREEE (reference sequence). This CDR3 has 14 residues. Trimming stripped 7 bases from V and 4 bases from J, with 17 bases between. DNA of the CDR3: TGTGCCAGCTACCCCGGGGGGGGGTCCACTGAAGCTTTCTTT. This codes for CASYPGGGSTEAFF.

The rearrangement joins TRBV11-2 to TRBJ1-2; 10 bases match TRBD1. CDR3 length: 16 residues. V lost 1 base to trimming and J lost 8 bases; unmatched junction nucleotides: 10. Germline V gene lookup returns CDR1 SGHAT and CDR2 FQNNGV. The CDR3 DNA reads TGTGCCAGCAGCTTAGTGGGACAGGGGCCATTGCGGGGCTACACCTTC. Translation: CASSLVGQGPLRGYTF.

V and J are TRBV10-3 and TRBJ2-7; D may be TRBD1 or TRBD2 (6 bases each). CDR1 and CDR2 from the germline V gene are ENHRY and SYGVKD. With 2 bases removed from V and 3 bases from J, the gap between germline ends came to 17 bases. The CDR3 contains 16 residues. The CDR3 here is CAISEPPGAGDYEQYF. The DNA for the CDR3 is TGTGCCATCAGTGAGCCGCCGGGGGCAGGGGACTACGAGCAGTACTTC.

The chain carries TRBV6-2 or TRBV6-3 and TRBJ1-1; TRBD1 might be the D (6 bases). V lost 5 bases, J lost 0 bases, and 19 bases lay in between. Germline assignment: CDR1 MNHEY and CDR2 SVGEGT. This CDR3 spans 17 amino acids. CDR3 coding DNA: TGTGCCAGCAGTCAGAATTGGGGGACAAACATGAACACTGAAGCTTTCTTT. It codes for CASSQNWGTNMNTEAFF.

This chain connects TRBV7-9 to TRBJ1-5, with TRBD1 as a possible D gene (5 bases). This CDR3 comprises 16 residues. Germline CDR1 reads SEHNR; CDR2 reads FQNEAQ (reference sequence). Trimming shortened V by 0 bases and J by 4 bases, and 13 bases separated the two germline ends. The CDR3 protein is CASSLAPGGGNQPQHF. In nucleotides, the CDR3 is TGTGCCAGCAGCTTAGCACCGGGGGGAGGTAATCAGCCCCAGCATTTT.

The gene calls are TRBV7-9 and TRBJ2-7, with 9 nucleotides matching TRBD1. Trimming cost V 2 bases and J 5 bases; bases outside gene matches: 7. The CDR3 covers 15 residues. CDR1 is SEHNR and CDR2 is FQNEAQ in the germline V gene (reference sequence). The DNA of the CDR3 is TGTGCCAGCAGCTTATTAATAGGACAGGGGCACGAGCAGTACTTC. Protein: CASSLLIGQGHEQYF.

The chain carries TRBV24-1 and TRBJ2-1; 11 bases agree with TRBD1. V shed 4 bases, J shed 4 bases, and the junction held 5 bases outside the gene matches. The CDR3 has 16 residues. Germline CDR1 reads KGHDR; CDR2 reads SFDVKD. CDR3 coding DNA: TGTGCCACCAGTGACCGGACAGGGGGCTCGTACAATGAGCAGTTCTTC. This translates into CATSDRTGGSYNEQFF.

The chain combines TRBV6-2 or TRBV6-3 with TRBJ1-6, with TRBD1 as a possible D gene (6 bases). Germline loops: CDR1 MNHEY, CDR2 SVGEGT. The CDR3 runs to 14 residues. V lost 4 bases to trimming and J lost 6 bases, with 10 bases between them. CDR3 bases: TGTGCCAGCAGTTCCACAGGGAGTAATTCACCCCTCCACTTT. It yields the protein CASSSTGSNSPLHF.

CDR3 bases: TGTGCCAGTAGATCAGGAGGGCCCCAGCATTTT. Translated: CASRSGGPQHF. The gene calls are TRBV28 and TRBJ1-5; the D is unclear. Germline assignment: CDR1 MDHEN and CDR2 SYDVKM. This CDR3 comprises 11 residues. The V and J ends lost 9 bases and 9 bases respectively, with 12 bases between them.

The rearrangement uses TRBV5-1 and TRBJ2-3; D perhaps matches TRBD2 (5 bases). Trimming removed 7 bases from V and 1 base from J, with 13 bases in between. The germline gives CDR1 SGHRS, CDR2 YFSETQ. The CDR3 is 14 amino acids. The CDR3 bases are TGCGCCAGCTACCATACAGCGGGCACAGATACGCAGTATTTT. Encoded protein: CASYHTAGTDTQYF.

The V and J genes are TRBV27 and TRBJ1-5; a possible D gene is TRBD1 (5 bases). There are 13 residues in the CDR3. Between the trimmed V and J ends, which lost 3 bases and 6 bases, there was a span of 9 bases. CDR1 is MNHEY, CDR2 SMNVEV, per germline (reference sequence). CDR3 in DNA: TGTGCCAGCAGTTTGGGGGGGGTTCAGCCCCAGCATTTT. It encodes CASSLGGVQPQHF.

The chain couples TRBV28 to TRBJ1-6; the D gene is possibly TRBD1 (6 bases). The CDR3 loop spans 15 amino acids. Germline lookup yields CDR1 MDHEN and CDR2 SYDVKM. Trimming pared 5 bases from V and 14 bases from J, leaving 22 bases between. CDR3 nucleotides: TGTGCCAGCAGTCGGGGGTCCAGGGGAGGCCTCACCCTCCACTTT. Its translation is CASSRGSRGGLTLHF.

The chain links TRBV18 to TRBJ2-7, with 7 positions matching TRBD2. Trimming removed 2 bases from V and 4 bases from J; junction bases left unmatched: 8. Germline V gene data show CDR1 as KGHSH and CDR2 as LQKENI. This CDR3 is 15 amino acids long. The CDR3, as DNA: TGTGCCAGCTCACCAGACGCGGGAGTTAGTTACGAGCAGTACTTC. It encodes CASSPDAGVSYEQYF.

The V call is TRBV7-9, the J call TRBJ1-2; the D gene is possibly TRBD1 (6 bases). The CDR3 has 15 residues. Germline CDR1 is SEHNR and CDR2 is FQNEAQ (reference sequence). V lost 3 bases to trimming and J lost 0 bases, with 11 bases between them. CDR3 residues: CASSLGHLANYGYTF. The CDR3, as DNA: TGTGCCAGCAGCTTGGGACACCTTGCTAACTATGGCTACACCTTC. Full variable domain (missing parts from reference TRBV7-9 and TRBJ1-2): DTGVSQNPRHKITKRGQNVTFRCDPISEHNRLYWYRQTLGQGPEFLTYFQNEAQLEKSRLLSDRFSAERPKGSFSTLEIQRTEQGDSAMYLCASSLGHLANYGYTFGSGTRLTVV.

V and J are TRBV27 and TRBJ2-3, with 8 bases lining up with TRBD1. From germline, CDR1 is MNHEY and CDR2 SMNVEV (reference sequence). CDR3 length equals 16 residues. J gave up 4 bases and V 4 bases, and 10 bases lay outside the gene matches. This CDR3 is CASSSSPGQVADTQYF. CDR3 coding DNA: TGTGCCAGCAGTTCATCACCGGGACAGGTAGCAGATACGCAGTATTTT.

The chain carries TRBV6-5 and TRBJ2-4; 11 positions match TRBD1. CDR1 and CDR2 (germline): MNHEY, SVGAGI. After removal of 6 bases from V and 9 bases from J, the junction contained 13 bases not matched to a gene. The CDR3 runs 16 residues. CDR3 region: CASSYGIGTGGTIQYF. The CDR3 nucleotides are TGTGCCAGCAGCTACGGTATTGGGACAGGGGGAACCATTCAGTACTTC.

Here the CDR3 DNA reads TGTGCCAGCAGCTTACAGGGGGCGGGAGTGGATGAGCAGTTCTTC. Translation: CASSLQGAGVDEQFF. The V call is TRBV5-8, the J call TRBJ2-1; TRBD1 aligns across 9 bases. V shed 2 bases and J 8 bases; nucleotides not matched to a gene: 8. The CDR3 sequence is 15 residues long. Per germline, CDR1 SGHTS and CDR2 YDEGEE.

The table lists this clone with a count of one. The rearrangement uses TRBV10-3 and TRBJ1-1; a possible D gene is TRBD1 (5 bases). The V and J ends lost 4 bases and 1 base respectively, with 7 bases between them. Germline-derived CDR1 and CDR2 are ENHRY and SYGVKD. The CDR3 has 13 amino acids. The chain's CDR3 is CAISGQTNTEAFF. The DNA for the CDR3 is TGTGCCATCAGTGGACAGACGAACACTGAAGCTTTCTTT.

The CDR3 loop is CASSISGPFYNEQFF. CDR3 nucleotides: TGTGCCAGTAGTATATCGGGACCCTTCTACAATGAGCAGTTCTTC. The rearrangement joins TRBV19 to TRBJ2-1, with D possibly called TRBD1 or TRBD2 (5 bases each). This CDR3 region has 15 residues. From germline, CDR1 is LNHDA and CDR2 SQIVND (reference sequence). Between the trimmed V and J ends, which lost 2 bases and 3 bases, there was a span of 11 bases.

The CDR3: CASSLYPPGQTQETQYF. CDR3 sequence (DNA): TGCGCCAGCAGCCTTTACCCCCCGGGACAGACACAAGAGACCCAGTACTTC. The genes are TRBV4-1 and TRBJ2-5, with 7 bases lining up with TRBD1. CDR3 length: 17 residues. With 4 bases clipped from V and 2 bases from J, the junction kept 13 bases outside the gene matches. Germline V CDR1 and CDR2: MGHRA, YSYEKL.

The chain uses TRBV28 and TRBJ1-2; no clear D gene. With 6 bases removed from V and 3 bases from J, the gap between germline ends came to 11 bases. The CDR3 has 13 amino acids. CDR1 MDHEN and CDR2 SYDVKM come from the germline V gene. CDR3 residues: CASRSLGDYGYTF. The CDR3 nucleotides read TGTGCCAGCAGAAGCCTGGGAGACTATGGCTACACCTTC.

The chain joins TRBV27 to TRBJ2-7, with 9 bases lining up with TRBD1. The V and J ends lost 4 bases and 1 base, in that order; junction bases with no gene match: 5. Germline V lookup: CDR1 MNHEY, CDR2 SMNVEV (reference sequence). The CDR3 covers 15 residues. CDR3 DNA sequence: TGTGCCAGCAGTTCCCGGGACAGGGTATCCTACGAGCAGTACTTC. Its protein is CASSSRDRVSYEQYF.

The chain links TRBV6-5 to TRBJ1-1; 9 nucleotides match TRBD1. The CDR3 spans 16 residues. Losses at the gene ends were 4 bases for V and 7 bases for J; bases not matched to a gene: 13. Per the germline V gene, CDR1 is MNHEY and CDR2 is SVGAGI. The CDR3 nucleotides are TGTGCCAGCAGTTTCGGGACAGGGTTAAGACCAAGTGAAGCTTTCTTT. The encoded protein is CASSFGTGLRPSEAFF.

The genes are TRBV6-2 or TRBV6-3 and TRBJ2-2; 7 nucleotides agree with TRBD2. V was pared by 5 bases and J by 7 bases, with 10 bases of the junction left unmatched. CDR3 length: 15 residues. Germline V gene data show CDR1 as MNHEY and CDR2 as SVGEGT. CDR3 DNA: TGTGCCAGCAGTACTGGGAGCGGGGTTCTCGGGGAGCTGTTTTTT. It codes for CASSTGSGVLGELFF.

CDR3 coding DNA: TGTGCCAGTAGTACCTCCAGGGTAGCGGGAGCCACCTCCTACGAGCAGTACTTC. Its translation is CASSTSRVAGATSYEQYF. The rearrangement links TRBV19 to TRBJ2-7; 9 bases agree with TRBD2. Trimming cost V 4 bases and J 0 bases; bases outside gene matches: 13. Germline V CDR1 and CDR2: LNHDA, SQIVND (reference sequence). This CDR3 region has 18 residues.

CDR3 coding DNA: TGTGCCAGCAGCTTAGGGGGGGGCCTAGGCACAGATACGCAGTATTTT. Protein product: CASSLGGGLGTDTQYF. The rearrangement joins TRBV7-9 to TRBJ2-3, with TRBD2 as a possible D gene (7 bases). CDR3 length: 16 amino acids. V was shortened by 1 base and J by 1 base, with 12 bases between the two germline ends. Germline CDR1 and CDR2: SEHNR and FQNEAQ (reference sequence). The full variable domain, in which reference TRBV7-9 and TRBJ2-3 provide the parts outside the CDR3, is DTGVSQNPRHKITKRGQNVTFRCDPISEHNRLYWYRQTLGQGPEFLTYFQNEAQLEKSRLLSDRFSAERPKGSFSTLEIQRTEQGDSAMYLCASSLGGGLGTDTQYFGPGTRLTVL.

This clone is a singleton in its sample. The chain joins TRBV4-2 to TRBJ2-1; TRBD2 is a possible D gene (6 bases). The CDR3 has 15 amino acids. The germline V gene has CDR1 LGHNA and CDR2 YNFKEQ. The V and J ends lost 4 bases and 5 bases respectively, with 15 bases between them. CDR3 DNA sequence: TGTGCCAGCAGCCCCTTAGGGCGGGACGACAATGAGCAGTTCTTC. Translation gives CASSPLGRDDNEQFF.

This chain uses TRBV28 with TRBJ1-2, with D perhaps matching TRBD1 (6 bases). This CDR3 has 13 residues. CDR1 is MDHEN, CDR2 SYDVKM, per germline. Trimming stripped 4 bases from V and 1 base from J, with 7 bases between. CDR3 DNA sequence: TGTGCCAGCAGTTCACAGGGTAACTATGGCTACACCTTC. It encodes CASSSQGNYGYTF.